This is a list of T cell receptor beta chains from one sample in a study of Tregs in tolerant kidney transplant recipients. This table comes from immunoSEQ multiplex PCR, and its TCRdb copy is limited to in-frame clones, with some not included. The data contain about 240,000 clones, about 86% of them singletons. The sample taken for sequencing was CD4+ T cells from blood. These receptor sequences come from a human donor in good health. Each CDR3 is given with its conserved first and last residue. D genes are given only for firm matches. Size is omitted from some rows. Given values are once, few, many or a class for expanded clones.

D	V	J	size	CDR3	DNA
TRBD1	TRBV10-2	TRBJ1-1	NA	CASSDPSGQENIEAFF	TGCGCCAGCAGTGATCCTTCGGGACAGGAGAACATTGAAGCTTTCTTT
NA	TRBV7-8	TRBJ1-4	NA	CASSFGRADEKLFF	TGTGCCAGCAGCTTTGGAAGGGCGGATGAAAAACTGTTTTTT
NA	TRBV5-1	TRBJ2-2	few	CASSFSAPGTGELFF	TGCGCCAGCAGCTTTTCGGCCCCAGGGACCGGGGAGCTGTTTTTT
NA	TRBV18	TRBJ2-7	NA	CASSPDGAYEQYF	TGTGCCAGCTCACCGGACGGCGCCTACGAGCAGTACTTC
TRBD1	TRBV9	TRBJ2-1	NA	CASSRTGGSSYNEQFF	TGTGCCAGCAGCAGGACAGGGGGCAGCTCCTACAATGAGCAGTTCTTC
NA	TRBV9	TRBJ2-7	NA	CASSPRTINEQYF	TGTGCCAGCAGCCCAAGGACTATCAACGAGCAGTACTTC
NA	TRBV29-1	TRBJ1-2	NA	CSVDSGYTF	TGCAGCGTTGACTCTGGCTACACCTTC
NA	TRBV9	TRBJ2-3	NA	CASSTGDTQYF	TGTGCCAGCAGCACTGGTGATACGCAGTATTTT
TRBD1	TRBV5-6	TRBJ2-5	NA	CASSLTGEETQYF	TGTGCCAGCAGCTTGACAGGGGAAGAGACCCAGTACTTC
NA	TRBV30	TRBJ2-7	NA	CAWRDGGRRVYEQYF	TGTGCCTGGAGGGACGGGGGACGGCGAGTTTACGAGCAGTACTTC
TRBD1	TRBV10-1	TRBJ2-7	NA	CASSVNTGASTYEQYF	TGCGCCAGCAGTGTAAATACAGGGGCCAGTACCTACGAGCAGTACTTC
TRBD1	TRBV27	TRBJ2-7	NA	CASVTDRFSYEQYF	TGTGCCAGCGTCACGGACAGGTTCTCCTACGAGCAGTACTTC
TRBD2	TRBV5-1	TRBJ2-1	once	CASSLAAILSSGGIDEQFF	TGCGCCAGCAGCTTGGCCGCTATCTTGTCTAGCGGGGGGATAGATGAGCAGTTCTTC
NA	TRBV11-2	TRBJ2-1	NA	CASSLVPGAGNEQFF	TGTGCCAGCAGCTTAGTACCCGGGGCGGGTAATGAGCAGTTCTTC
NA	TRBV5-4	TRBJ2-1	NA	CASSLGGARDPNEQFF	TGTGCCAGCAGCTTGGGGGGGGCTAGAGACCCCAATGAGCAGTTCTTC
NA	TRBV6-5	TRBJ2-7	NA	CASSYDGRGGSEQYF	TGTGCCAGCAGTTACGATGGGAGAGGGGGGTCCGAGCAGTACTTC
NA	TRBV6-6	TRBJ2-7	NA	CASSENEQYF	TGTGCCAGCTCAGAGAACGAGCAGTACTTC
NA	TRBV2	TRBJ2-5	NA	CASSEDRGSQETQYF	TGTGCCAGCAGTGAAGACCGGGGTAGTCAAGAGACCCAGTACTTC
TRBD2	TRBV7-2	TRBJ2-5	NA	CASSLFVSSGQETQYF	TGTGCCAGCAGCTTATTCGTTTCTAGCGGCCAAGAGACCCAGTACTTC
NA	TRBV6-5	TRBJ1-2	NA	CASRPHREDYGYTF	TGTGCCAGCAGGCCTCACAGGGAGGACTATGGCTACACCTTC
NA	TRBV11-2	TRBJ2-3	NA	CASSLVPRVEAQYF	TGTGCCAGCAGCTTAGTCCCCAGAGTGGAGGCGCAGTATTTT
NA	TRBV11-2	TRBJ1-1	NA	CASSPPGGRPLNTEAFF	TGTGCCAGCAGCCCCCCGGGGGGTAGGCCGTTAAACACTGAAGCTTTCTTT
NA	TRBV18	TRBJ2-5	few	CASGGTAQETQYF	TGTGCCAGCGGGGGGACAGCCCAAGAGACCCAGTACTTC
NA	TRBV30	TRBJ1-3	once	CAWSVRFGTGNTIYF	TGTGCCTGGAGTGTACGGTTCGGGACTGGAAACACCATATATTTT
TRBD1	TRBV4-1	TRBJ1-5	NA	CASSRLGQGAPQPQHF	TGCGCCAGCAGCCGCCTGGGACAGGGGGCCCCTCAGCCCCAGCATTTT
TRBD1	TRBV25-1	TRBJ1-6	NA	CASSGQGETSPLHF	TGTGCCAGCAGTGGACAGGGCGAAACCTCACCCCTCCACTTT
NA	TRBV18	TRBJ1-1	NA	CASSPRARWSDTEAFF	TGTGCCAGCTCGCCACGAGCCCGTTGGTCAGACACTGAAGCTTTCTTT
NA	TRBV18	TRBJ2-6	few	CASSPRSGANVLTF	TGTGCCAGCTCACCTAGGTCTGGGGCCAACGTCCTGACTTTC
NA	TRBV18	TRBJ2-1	NA	CASSPPSRGLNEQFF	TGTGCCAGCTCACCACCGTCGAGGGGGTTGAATGAGCAGTTCTTC
TRBD1	TRBV7-9	TRBJ1-2	NA	CASSSRTGGGYGYTF	TGTGCCAGCAGCTCAAGGACAGGGGGCGGCTATGGCTACACCTTC
TRBD2	TRBV5-5	TRBJ2-7	NA	CASSGGLAGVFEQYF	TGTGCCAGCAGCGGGGGTTTAGCGGGAGTCTTCGAGCAGTACTTC
TRBD1	TRBV2	TRBJ1-6	NA	CASSEAGGISPLHF	TGTGCCAGCAGTGAAGCAGGGGGCATTTCACCCCTCCACTTT
NA	TRBV29-1	TRBJ1-1	NA	CSSKQGLNTEAFF	TGCAGCTCGAAGCAGGGACTGAACACTGAAGCTTTCTTT
NA	TRBV9	TRBJ2-1	NA	CASSVAGDYNEQFF	TGTGCCAGCAGCGTAGCGGGAGATTACAATGAGCAGTTCTTC
NA	TRBV5-6	TRBJ1-2	NA	CASSKDRDYGYTF	TGTGCCAGCAGCAAGGACAGAGACTATGGCTACACCTTC
TRBD2	TRBV7-8	TRBJ2-5	few	CASIKRASGETQYF	TGTGCCAGCATCAAACGGGCTAGCGGAGAGACCCAGTACTTC
TRBD2	TRBV27	TRBJ2-7	NA	CASASPGRAYEQYF	TGTGCCAGCGCATCACCCGGGAGGGCCTATGAGCAGTACTTC
NA	TRBV19	TRBJ1-1	NA	CASSIRGLGNTEAFF	TGTGCCAGTAGTATAAGAGGGCTGGGCAACACTGAAGCTTTCTTT
TRBD1	TRBV7-9	TRBJ1-4	NA	CASSLRPRGGNEKLFF	TGTGCCAGCAGCTTGCGACCCAGGGGGGGTAATGAAAAACTGTTTTTT